The source of this T cell receptor (beta chain) is a study of human T cells and chemical hapten exposure. Study-wide results and limits: In the PT1 data, expanded TCR counts showed a positive correlation with patch test score.

In TCRdb, the RACE reads were re-called with MiXCR into one record per CDR3 protein. This table holds some 350,000 distinct CDR3 sequences, 5.5% to 8% found once. The sample holds a few counts of this clonotype. The antigen is unknown. Time point defined: patch test 1, 2 weeks after DPC sensitization. Treatment denoted: therapeutic diphenylcyclopropenone sensitization with weekly scalp DPC. Germline CDR1 and CDR2: ENHRY and SYGVKD. J was trimmed by 4 bases and V by 11 bases; bases with no gene match: 5. This CDR3 region has 13 residues. This TCR came from a woman aged 18-29 years with alopecia areata. Some clones in this sample may be carry-over from other donors' samples. The chain carries TRBV10-3 and TRBJ2-3, with 11 bases identical to TRBD2. The sample in question was whole blood, obtained in connection with sensitization to the hapten diphenylcyclopropenone (DPC). The DNA of the CDR3 is TGTGCCGCGGGGACTAGCGGCTCAGATACGCAGTATTTT. Its translation: CAAGTSGSDTQYF.